Each of the 7 T cell receptor beta chains below was sequenced from the same sample in a study of T-cell memory formation after mild COVID-19. From the 5' RACE reads, TCRdb called clonotypes with MiXCR, one entry per CDR3 protein. The sample lists around 450,000 distinct CDR3 sequences; roughly 20% were seen once. The sequencing sample was made of PBMCs or a T cell subset sorted from them (not recorded which). The receptor source for this set is an adult woman who had mild COVID-19 (a few samples of this study predate the infection). Cell type and time point are not known.

This clonotype occurred a few times. V is TRBV7-2 and J is TRBJ2-7; D perhaps matches TRBD1 (5 bases). The V gene's germline CDR1 is SGHTA and CDR2 FQGNSA. This CDR3 is built from 12 residues. V was cut by 8 bases and J by 4 bases, with 12 bases left in between. This CDR3 reads CASVMGPYEQYF. CDR3 sequence (DNA): TGTGCCAGCGTTATGGGGCCTTACGAGCAGTACTTC.

The chain links TRBV7-8 to TRBJ2-1; 8 bases fit TRBD2. The V segment lost 5 bases and the J segment 3 bases; nucleotides outside the gene matches: 6. Germline V gives CDR1 SGHVS, CDR2 FQNEAQ. The length of the CDR3 is 15 residues. The CDR3 DNA sequence: TGTGCCAGCAGCCCCTCAGCGGGAGTCTACAATGAGCAGTTCTTC. This encodes CASSPSAGVYNEQFF.

This clonotype was found many times. The chain links TRBV4-2 to TRBJ1-1; no clear D. This CDR3 has 18 residues. Per the germline V gene, CDR1 is LGHNA and CDR2 is YNFKEQ. The V end was cut by 1 base, the J end by 0 bases, with 18 bases between. CDR3 sequence: CASSQGRVGPLMNTEAFF. DNA of the CDR3: TGTGCCAGCAGCCAAGGGAGGGTTGGACCTCTCATGAACACTGAAGCTTTCTTT.

At least ten counts were recorded for this clonotype. CDR3 bases: TGCAGTGCTCCTAGCGGGAGGGTCCCTAATGAGCAGTTCTTC. Protein product: CSAPSGRVPNEQFF. The chain couples TRBV20-1 to TRBJ2-1, with TRBD2 matching 12 bases. Per the germline V gene, CDR1 is DFQATT and CDR2 is SNEGSKA (reference sequence). CDR3 length equals 14 residues. The V and J ends lost 5 bases and 7 bases, in that order; junction bases with no gene match: 6.

Only a few counts were recorded for this clonotype. The chain joins TRBV4-1 to TRBJ2-3; the match to TRBD2 covers 8 bases. The germline gives CDR1 MGHRA, CDR2 YSYEKL. J was trimmed by 0 bases and V by 4 bases; bases with no gene match: 15. The CDR3 covers 19 residues. CDR3 DNA: TGCGCCAGCAGCCTTAACGCCAAACTAGCGGCGACTAGCACAGATACGCAGTATTTT. Its translation is CASSLNAKLAATSTDTQYF.

This clonotype was counted between two and nine times. V gene TRBV5-1 combines with J gene TRBJ1-2, with TRBD1 as a possible D gene (6 bases). Germline loops: CDR1 SGHRS, CDR2 YFSETQ. The CDR3 spans 14 residues. The V end lost 3 bases, the J end lost 4 bases, and 13 bases lay between the germline ends. CDR3 region: CASSSLPDSYGYTF. The CDR3 DNA is TGCGCCAGCAGCTCTCTGCCGGACAGCTATGGCTACACCTTC.

This clonotype came up a few times. The gene calls are TRBV11-3 and TRBJ2-1; 9 bases are a match to TRBD2. This CDR3 has 13 residues. Looked up from germline, CDR1 is SGHNT and CDR2 is YENEEA. The V gene end was trimmed by 5 bases and the J gene end by 8 bases; junction bases not matched to a gene: 4. CDR3 loop: CASSGGLAHEQFF. The CDR3 DNA sequence: TGTGCCAGCAGCGGGGGACTAGCCCATGAGCAGTTCTTC.